This TCR beta chain was found in a study of cytomegalovirus exposure and HLA in healthy donors (dated by TCRdb to the late 2010s). In terms of the full investigation: An earlier analysis of some 600 of the donors reported about 280 Gb of sequence data and 100 million to 120 million unique TCR beta sequences obtained from about 170 million T cells. A separate validation cohort of more than 100 different subjects was used in addition to the roughly 670-subject first cohort. The study aimed to test whether signatures of past pathogen exposure could be identified by cataloging public T cell receptors. To study patterns of TCR occurrence, a later analysis re-analyzed previously published TCR beta repertoires from 500 to 850 donors and added high-resolution HLA genotyping. HLA typing included class I and class II loci at four-digit resolution. A later genetic analysis took genome-wide SNP genotypes for about 55% of the roughly 700 donors and used that subset as a discovery cohort. All discovery cohort repertoires had been generated on a single sequencing platform. Among some 400 genotyped donors of the cohort, an average of roughly 230,000 unique TCR beta nucleotide sequences was sequenced per donor, of which approximately 19% were non-productive. Typing coverage varied by locus: 629-630 donors for A, B, C, DRB1 and DQB1; roughly 520 for DQA1; nearly 610 for DPA1; around 490 for DPB1. Donor age, sex, ethnicity and CMV serostatus were collected together with the repertoire data. An earlier analysis of 500 to 750 of the donors applied high-throughput TCR beta sequencing to assess whether each TCR beta V gene segment acted as functional or pseudogenic. Using immunosequencing, the study profiled T cell repertoires from 550 to 750 subjects and related those repertoires to cytomegalovirus serostatus. Among the roughly 400 genotyped donors, around 79% belonged to the genetic ancestry cluster associated with self-reported Caucasian donors. To predict cytomegalovirus infection status, the study combined high-throughput TCR immunosequencing, statistical association of individual TCRs with disease status, and machine learning. Because of strong linkage in the cohort, 4 to 6 DR-DQ haplotypes were treated as single units for association and clustering. An early release that covered approximately 600 HLA-typed donors contained approximately 300 gigabases of sequencing data and some 87 million unique TCR sequences. Rather than drawing on any new phenotypic data, the later analysis identified candidate immune exposures from TCR beta sequences and the way those sequences occurred across donors. Overall study results and their limits: Only TCR beta chains were sequenced in this cohort, and the absence of alpha or paired-chain data limited detectable features. In a later analysis, HLA-associated TCR beta chains showed more clonal expansion and lower generation probabilities than non-associated chains that were equally common. Correlated functional status among segregating V segments might be attributable to linkage disequilibrium, but an unknown experimental factor could not be ruled out. The authors suggested that the approach could potentially be extended to other disease states and immunological phenotypes. Because some donors lacked HLA typing at each locus, the association tests relied only on the typed subset. Most TCR sequences were observed very rarely across donors, whereas some public TCRs were present in many individuals. Assigning TCR associations to individual alleles was difficult when HLA alleles, especially DR and DQ, strongly co-occurred. V-gene and J-gene trimming of TCR beta chains was associated with a missense DCLRE1C variant in a later genetic analysis, and the association was replicated in an independent cohort. According to a later genetic analysis, donors in an Asian-associated ancestry cluster had fewer N-insertions in productive TCRs than the approximately 650-donor mean. Cytomegalovirus status was reported to be diagnosed by the classifier with high specificity and sensitivity in both the original and validation cohorts. A later analysis associated 17,000 or so TCR beta sequences with specific HLA alleles at a false discovery rate of 0.05. A total of 164 TCR beta chains were listed by the study as associated with cytomegalovirus. Because counts were too low, approximately 15 rarely observed V segments, including chromosome 9 orphons, were excluded from the earlier analysis of 500 to 700 of the donors. Several of the top co-occurrence clusters appeared to be linked to parvovirus B19, influenza, CMV and Epstein-Barr virus, according to a later analysis. A few of the identified cytomegalovirus-associated TCR beta chains were confirmed in vitro to be specific for cytomegalovirus antigens. A cluster of highly shared sequence variants was judged likely to represent a technical artifact of the sequencing pipeline. A further reported finding was that TCR beta sequences accurately predicted the HLA-A and HLA-B alleles for most subjects in the first cohort. Most CMV-associated TCR beta chains appeared to be HLA-restricted in a later analysis, and the HLA associations seemed to be driven largely by CMV exposure. In a later analysis, the rate of TCR association differed among HLA loci, with DRB1 alleles having the most associated TCRs and HLA-C alleles having the fewest. Immune exposure information for the cohort was limited to CMV serostatus. In an earlier analysis of approximately 600 of the donors, most TCR beta V segments were observed in productive rearrangements about 87% or about 30% of the time, broadly matching IMGT annotations. The presence/absence analyses assumed that sequencing depth was roughly uniform across donors, and that assumption may not be true.

The method behind the library was the immunoSEQ multiplex PCR assay. For the multiplex PCR, a mixture combining 60 forward primers for TCR Vbeta segments and 13 reverse primers for TCR Jbeta segments was used. Amplification of the CDR3 region of rearranged TCR beta genes was performed with a multiplex PCR assay on genomic DNA. Amplified TCR beta libraries were sequenced as 87-base-pair reads on the Illumina HiSeq System. Under the source paper's analysis protocol: A later analysis counted around 72 million unique TCR beta chains across the 690 or so repertoires, and roughly 11 million of these chains were shared by at least two donors. To remove PCR and sequencing errors, raw reads were error-corrected and collapsed into unique sequences using a nearest-neighbor algorithm that merged closely related sequences. V, D and J gene segments were assigned by aligning CDR3 sequences to IMGT reference sequences. For a sequence to be retained, a match of at least six nucleotides was required to both a V gene segment and a J gene segment. Rearrangements were classified as productive when the CDR3 lacked stop codons and remained in frame with V and J, and all other rearrangements were classified as non-productive. CDR3 was defined according to IMGT convention as the region running from the second conserved V-encoded cysteine to the conserved J-encoded phenylalanine. In an earlier analysis of more than 550 of the donors, sequences lacking an unambiguous match to a single V gene segment were excluded. An earlier analysis of several hundred of the donors classified V segments as functional when productive rearrangements were above 56.7% and as segregating when the standard deviation between donors was above 5%. A statistical classification framework was built for diagnosing cytomegalovirus status from the catalog of TCR beta chain sequences. A later analysis assigned V and J genes by comparing TCR nucleotide sequences with IMGT/GENE-DB human TR gene sequences. The TCRdist pipeline was used in a later analysis to assign CDR3 sequences and most-parsimonious VDJ recombination scenarios. A later analysis defined each TCR beta chain by its CDR3 amino acid sequence plus V-gene family, and excluded reads lacking a unique V-gene family. To address suspected cross-contamination and a sequencing artifact, a later analysis removed roughly 640 highly shared, low-generation-probability nucleotide sequences. A later analysis calculated a clonal expansion index for each public chain from normalized within-repertoire ranks of inferred template counts. In a later analysis, generation probabilities were computed with a VDJ recombination model fitted to out-of-frame rearrangements, and the resulting probabilities were checked against IGoR. Hypergeometric tests were used in a later analysis to score TCR-TCR, TCR-HLA and TCR-CMV co-occurrence, with a repertoire-size bias correction applied to the TCR pairs. In a later analysis, false discovery rates were estimated by permuting HLA or CMV assignments 20 times. In a later analysis, co-occurring TCRs were grouped with DBSCAN, and TCRdist sequence similarity was added when clustering was performed within HLA-allele-positive subsets. Repertoires with fewer than 30,000 or more than 120,000 public chains, plus five repertoires with anomalous nucleotide sharing, were excluded from co-occurrence clustering. Entries here come from immuneACCESS through TCRdb and include only in-frame sequences with V and J called. Some clones fail to appear in such tables; in the studies checked, an unresolved V gene covers under half of the shortfall, and the cause of the remainder is unknown. V, J and clone size reflect that table, while D and trimming were determined from the DNA. Present in this sample are over 150,000 clones, around 80% of which were seen just once. The ten largest clonotypes hold roughly 5.3% of the sample.

The cohort was made up of about 610 healthy bone marrow donors. All cohort members were sampled while nominally healthy, although unrecorded immune exposures were likely present. The donor tested CMV seropositive and was one of the 289 seropositive cohort members. Every donor gave a peripheral blood sample, and the peripheral blood mononuclear cells from that sample were used for TCR beta sequencing. Genomic DNA was extracted from the blood cell samples with the Qiagen DNeasy Blood Extraction Kit. In the case of this clone: Its target antigen remains unknown. Base qualities are missing; no much larger clone stands one base away. Other DNA sequences of this sample code for an identical CDR3.

The sequenced sample consisted of PBMCs. The origin of this receptor is a woman between 40 and 55 years old in good health and CMV-seropositive.

The encoded CDR3 is CASSLGQASGANVLTF. The nucleotides are TGTGCCAGTAGCCTGGGACAGGCCTCTGGGGCCAACGTCCTGACTTTC. The chain is made from TRBV28 and TRBJ2-6; TRBD1 agrees with 8 junctional bases. Sequences MDHEN (CDR1) and SYDVKM (CDR2) are obtained from the germline V gene. From the cysteine through the phenylalanine, the CDR3 covers 16 amino acids. Here the CDR3 DNA is all that survives: 48 bases in frame from base 1. Trimming takes 9 bases off V and 0 bases off J; junction bases not matched to a gene: 7.